The subject of this entry is one T cell receptor beta chain. The junction does not match germline at one end; this may be a read error. RNA in amounts of roughly 0.5 to 1 ug was reverse transcribed with random hexamers. Amplification of TCR beta CDR3 was carried out by immunoSEQ multiplex PCR, which covered 54 Vbeta and 13 Jbeta segments. MiXCR, applied by TCRdb to the immunoSEQ multiplex PCR reads, yields one record per CDR3 protein. The repertoire holds around 180,000 distinct CDR3 sequences, with 95% as singletons. This CDR3 region has 13 residues. Germline V gene data show CDR1 as SQVTM and CDR2 as ANQGSEA. This sample was included in a study of CD8 T cells in Susac syndrome. TCR beta sequencing was performed on blood CD8+ and CD4+ T cells. Negative isolation was applied to CD8+ and CD4+ T cells, and FACS enrichment was applied to TEMRA cells.

This chain links TRBV29-1 with TRBJ2-1; no clear D gene. Material: CD4+ T cells from PBMCs. This TCR came from a human donor with multiple sclerosis. The CDR3 DNA sequence: TGCAGCGTCGAAGCGTATTCCTACAATGAGCAGTTCTTC. Translated: CSVEAYSYNEQFF.